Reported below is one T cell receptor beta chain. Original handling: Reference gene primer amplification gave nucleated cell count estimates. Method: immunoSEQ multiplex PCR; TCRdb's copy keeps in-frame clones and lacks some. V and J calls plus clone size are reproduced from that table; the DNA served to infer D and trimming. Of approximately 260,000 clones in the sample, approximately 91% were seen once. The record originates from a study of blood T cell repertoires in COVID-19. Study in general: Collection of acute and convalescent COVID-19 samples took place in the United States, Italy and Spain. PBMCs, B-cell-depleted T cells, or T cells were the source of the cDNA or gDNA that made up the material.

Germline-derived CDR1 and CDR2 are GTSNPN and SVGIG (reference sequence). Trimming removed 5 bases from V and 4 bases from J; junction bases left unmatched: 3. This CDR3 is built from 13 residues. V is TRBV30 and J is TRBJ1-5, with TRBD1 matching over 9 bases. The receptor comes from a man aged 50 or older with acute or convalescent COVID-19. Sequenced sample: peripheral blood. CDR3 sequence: CAWEGTGNQPQHF. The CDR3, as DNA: TGTGCCTGGGAAGGGACAGGGAATCAGCCCCAGCATTTT.